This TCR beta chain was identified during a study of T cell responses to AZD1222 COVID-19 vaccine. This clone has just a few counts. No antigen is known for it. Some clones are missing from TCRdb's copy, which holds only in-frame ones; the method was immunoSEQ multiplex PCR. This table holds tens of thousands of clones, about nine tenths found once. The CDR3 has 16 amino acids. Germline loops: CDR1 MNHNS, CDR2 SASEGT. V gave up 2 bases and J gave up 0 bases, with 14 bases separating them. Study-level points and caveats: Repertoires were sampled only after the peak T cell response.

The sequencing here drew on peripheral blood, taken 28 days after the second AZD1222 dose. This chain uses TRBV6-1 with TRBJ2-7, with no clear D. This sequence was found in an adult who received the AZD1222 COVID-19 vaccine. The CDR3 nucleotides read TGTGCCAGCAGTGAAATGTTCCAACACCTCTCCTACGAGCAGTACTTC. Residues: CASSEMFQHLSYEQYF.